Below, one T cell receptor (beta chain) is given with its context. Original data processing: From reference gene primer amplification, estimates of nucleated cell counts were derived. Only in-frame clones appear in the TCRdb table, and some are missing; sequencing was by immunoSEQ multiplex PCR. V and J calls and clone size are copied from that table; D and trimming were computed from the DNA. The sample shows 65,000 to 95,000 clones, about 68% of them seen only once. The data derive from a study of blood T cell repertoires in COVID-19. Study-wide context: COVID-19 samples from acute and convalescent phases originated in the United States, Italy and Spain. PBMCs, B-cell-depleted T cells, or T cells provided the cDNA or gDNA that made up the material.

V was trimmed by 0 bases and J by 2 bases, leaving 11 bases between them. CDR1 is LNHNV and CDR2 is YYDKDF in the germline V gene (reference sequence). The CDR3 is 16 amino acids. The receptor comes from a man aged 45-60 years with active or convalescent COVID-19. Input material: peripheral blood. The rearrangement links TRBV15 to TRBJ2-1; D unresolved. The CDR3 loop is CATSRDFESAYNEQFF. In DNA, the CDR3 is TGTGCCACCAGCAGAGATTTCGAGAGTGCCTACAATGAGCAGTTCTTC.